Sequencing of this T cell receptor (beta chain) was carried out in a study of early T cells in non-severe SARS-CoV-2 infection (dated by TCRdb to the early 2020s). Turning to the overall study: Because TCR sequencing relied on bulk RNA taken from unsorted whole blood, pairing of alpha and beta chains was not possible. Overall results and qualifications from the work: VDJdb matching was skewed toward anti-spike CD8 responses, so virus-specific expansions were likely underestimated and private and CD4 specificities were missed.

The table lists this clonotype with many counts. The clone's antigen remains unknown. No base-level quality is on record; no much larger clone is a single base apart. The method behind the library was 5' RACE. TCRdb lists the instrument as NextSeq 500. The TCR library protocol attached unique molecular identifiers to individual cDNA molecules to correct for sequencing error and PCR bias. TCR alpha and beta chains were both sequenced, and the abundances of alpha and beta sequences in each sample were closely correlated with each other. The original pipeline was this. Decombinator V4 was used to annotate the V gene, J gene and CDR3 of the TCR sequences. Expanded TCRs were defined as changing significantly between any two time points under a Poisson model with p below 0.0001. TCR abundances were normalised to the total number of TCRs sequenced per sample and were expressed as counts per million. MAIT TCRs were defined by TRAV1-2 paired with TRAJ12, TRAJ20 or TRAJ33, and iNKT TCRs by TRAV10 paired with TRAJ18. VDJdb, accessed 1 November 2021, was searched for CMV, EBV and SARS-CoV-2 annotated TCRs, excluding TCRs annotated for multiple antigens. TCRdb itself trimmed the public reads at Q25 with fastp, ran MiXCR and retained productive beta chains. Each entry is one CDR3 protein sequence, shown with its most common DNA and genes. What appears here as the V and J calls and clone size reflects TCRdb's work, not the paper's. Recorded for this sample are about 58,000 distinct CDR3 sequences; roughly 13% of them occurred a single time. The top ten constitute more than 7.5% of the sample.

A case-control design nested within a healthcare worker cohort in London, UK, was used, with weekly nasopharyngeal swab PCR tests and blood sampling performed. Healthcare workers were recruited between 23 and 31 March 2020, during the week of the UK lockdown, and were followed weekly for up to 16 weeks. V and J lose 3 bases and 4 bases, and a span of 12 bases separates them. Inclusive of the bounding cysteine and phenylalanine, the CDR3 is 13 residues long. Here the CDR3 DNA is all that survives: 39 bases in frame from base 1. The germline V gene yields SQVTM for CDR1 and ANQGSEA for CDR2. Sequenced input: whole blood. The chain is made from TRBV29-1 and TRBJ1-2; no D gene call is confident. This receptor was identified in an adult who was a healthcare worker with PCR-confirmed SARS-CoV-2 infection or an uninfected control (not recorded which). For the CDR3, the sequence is CSVDLKVLYGYTF. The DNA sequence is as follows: TGCAGCGTTGATTTAAAGGTCCTCTATGGCTACACCTTC. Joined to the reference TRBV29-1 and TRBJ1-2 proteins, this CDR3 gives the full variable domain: SAVISQKPSRDICQRGTSLTIQCQVDSQVTMMFWYRQQPGQSLTLIATANQGSEATYESGFVIDKFPISRPNLTFSTLTVSNMSPEDSSIYLCSVDLKVLYGYTFGSGTRLTVV.